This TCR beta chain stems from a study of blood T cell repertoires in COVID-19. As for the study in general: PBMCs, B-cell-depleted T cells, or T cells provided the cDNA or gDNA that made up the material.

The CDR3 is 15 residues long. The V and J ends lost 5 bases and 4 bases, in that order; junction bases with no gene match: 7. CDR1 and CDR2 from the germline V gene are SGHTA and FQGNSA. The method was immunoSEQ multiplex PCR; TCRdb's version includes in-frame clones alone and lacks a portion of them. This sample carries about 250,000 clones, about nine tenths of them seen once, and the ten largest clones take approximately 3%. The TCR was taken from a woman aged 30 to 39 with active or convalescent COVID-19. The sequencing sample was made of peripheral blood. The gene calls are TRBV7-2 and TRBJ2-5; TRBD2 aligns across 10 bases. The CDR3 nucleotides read TGTGCCAGCAGCCCTTTAGCGGGGGGTTTAGAGACCCAGTACTTC. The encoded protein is CASSPLAGGLETQYF.